Below, 16 T cell receptor beta chains from the same sample are listed, as sequenced in a study of T cell changes during pregnancy in multiple sclerosis. Sequenced by immunoSEQ multiplex PCR; TCRdb stores in-frame clones only, minus some. The profile covers approximately 42,000 clones, with roughly 80% appearing a single time and approximately 0.64% taken by the ten largest. Source: CD4+ T cells from peripheral blood mononuclear cells, taken before pregnancy. The source of these receptors is a female donor with multiple sclerosis, enrolled in a pregnancy study.

The chain uses TRBV7-3 and TRBJ1-6; D not certain. With 5 bases removed from V and 4 bases from J, the gap between germline ends came to 3 bases. CDR1 is SGHTA and CDR2 is FQGTGA in the germline V gene. This CDR3 is 12 amino acids long. DNA for the CDR3: TGTGCCAGCAGCCTATATAATTCACCCCTCCACTTT. Translating it yields CASSLYNSPLHF.

V gene TRBV7-2 combines with J gene TRBJ1-5; tentative D call: TRBD1 (6 bases). In germline, CDR1 is SGHTA, CDR2 FQGNSA. V was cut by 5 bases and J by 7 bases, with 15 bases left in between. This CDR3 comprises 14 residues. The CDR3 DNA reads as TGTGCCAGCAGCATGAGGGGGGGTGGACAGCCCCAGCATTTT. Protein sequence: CASSMRGGGQPQHF.

V is TRBV4-1 and J is TRBJ2-5; 10 nucleotides agree with TRBD1. Germline CDR1 MGHRA, CDR2 YSYEKL. CDR3 length: 16 amino acids. V shed 4 bases, J shed 5 bases, and the junction held 10 bases outside the gene matches. The CDR3 DNA is TGCGCCAGCAGCCTTCAGGGGACAGGGGAAGGGGAGACCCAGTACTTC. Amino acid sequence: CASSLQGTGEGETQYF.

The chain links TRBV6-5 to TRBJ1-2; TRBD1 might be the D (5 bases). The CDR3 has 13 residues. Germline CDR1 is MNHEY and CDR2 is SVGAGI. V shed 5 bases and J shed 6 bases, with 13 bases lying between them. Here the CDR3 DNA reads TGTGCCAGCAGTCCCCAAGGGGTTGATGGCTACACCTTC. Its protein product is CASSPQGVDGYTF.

This clone was picked up one time. The chain uses TRBV18 and TRBJ2-3, with 9 nucleotides matching TRBD1. In germline, CDR1 is KGHSH, CDR2 LQKENI. J lost 2 bases, V lost 2 bases, and 5 bases had no gene match. The CDR3 sequence is 16 residues long. CDR3 bases: TGTGCCAGCTCACCAACTGGACAGGGGTCCACAGATACGCAGTATTTT. It codes for CASSPTGQGSTDTQYF.

Regarding this clone: As the CDR3 is not closed by the conserved phenylalanine or tryptophan, this likely results from a read error. It is unclear where the CDR3 begins or ends on the DNA, so no DNA is shown, and the CDR3 is as TCRdb lists it. The chain is built from TRBV6-4 and TRBJ2-7; TRBD1, as called in the table, went unchecked against the DNA. The CDR3 numbers 10 amino acids, ends counted. Germline-derived CDR1 and CDR2 are MRHNA and SNTAGT. The CDR3 loop is CASSEWTGKC.

A few counts support this clone. V gene TRBV19 combines with J gene TRBJ1-4; TRBD1 aligns across 8 bases. The germline V gene encodes CDR1 LNHDA and CDR2 SQIVND (reference sequence). V shed 3 bases and J 8 bases; nucleotides not matched to a gene: 8. This CDR3 has 15 residues. CDR3 sequence (DNA): TGTGCCAGTAGTATCCACGGACAGGGTGGGGAAAAACTGTTTTTT. Encoded protein: CASSIHGQGGEKLFF.

The chain links TRBV9 to TRBJ1-1; D is unresolved. Trimming left V 1 base short and J 8 bases short, with 21 bases between. The germline V gene encodes CDR1 SGDLS and CDR2 YYNGEE. This CDR3 comprises 16 residues. The CDR3 here is CASSVSITEPLLEAFF. The CDR3 bases are TGTGCCAGCAGCGTAAGCATAACAGAACCGTTGTTGGAAGCTTTCTTT.

This rearrangement joins TRBV18 to TRBJ1-3; D possibly corresponds to TRBD1 (6 bases). V lost 6 bases and J lost 0, with 18 bases in between. CDR3 length: 17 residues. The germline V gene has CDR1 KGHSH and CDR2 LQKENI. The CDR3 DNA reads TGTGCCAGCTCCCTTGATCCAGGGGCCAGCTCTGGAAACACCATATATTTT. Protein product: CASSLDPGASSGNTIYF. Drawing the rest from reference TRBV18 and TRBJ1-3, the complete variable domain is NAGVMQNPRHLVRRRGQEARLRCSPMKGHSHVYWYRQLPEEGLKFMVYLQKENIIDESGMPKERFSAEFPKEGPSILRIQQVVRGDSAAYFCASSLDPGASSGNTIYFGEGSWLTVV.

Of note for this clone: This sample includes further DNA sequences coding for the same CDR3. This chain links TRBV19 with TRBJ2-5; TRBD2 matches 7 bases. CDR3 length: 14 residues. CDR1 is LNHDA and CDR2 is SQIVND in the germline V gene (reference sequence). V gave up 3 bases and J gave up 3 bases; unmatched junction bases: 4. The CDR3 bases are TGTGCCAGTAGTATCAGGGCGGGAGAAGAGACCCAGTACTTC. Encoded protein: CASSIRAGEETQYF. Together with reference TRBV19 and TRBJ2-5, the CDR3 gives the full variable domain: DGGITQSPKYLFRKEGQNVTLSCEQNLNHDAMYWYRQDPGQGLRLIYYSQIVNDFQKGDIAEGYSVSREKKESFPLTVTSAQKNPTAFYLCASSIRAGEETQYFGPGTRLLVL.

V gene TRBV5-1 combines with J gene TRBJ1-2; D is undetermined. The CDR3 is 14 residues long. Trimming took 4 bases from V and 5 from J, leaving 15 bases between them. Germline V gives CDR1 SGHRS, CDR2 YFSETQ. Here the CDR3 DNA reads TGCGCCAGCAGCCCGTCCTTCCAAGCGTATGGCTACACCTTC. It is translated as CASSPSFQAYGYTF. Filled out from reference TRBV5-1 and TRBJ1-2, the complete variable domain reads KAGVTQTPRYLIKTRGQQVTLSCSPISGHRSVSWYQQTPGQGLQFLFEYFSETQRNKGNFPGRFSGRQFSNSRSEMNVSTLELGDSALYLCASSPSFQAYGYTFGSGTRLTVV.

This chain connects TRBV7-2 to TRBJ1-2; TRBD1 agrees at 7 bases. With 1 base clipped from V and 4 bases from J, the junction kept 9 bases outside the gene matches. The CDR3 sequence is 16 residues long. Germline values: CDR1 SGHTA, CDR2 FQGNSA. CDR3 residues: CASSLEGGQFIYGYTF. Written as DNA, the CDR3 is TGTGCCAGCAGCTTAGAGGGGGGACAGTTTATCTATGGCTACACCTTC.

V gene TRBV6-5 combines with J gene TRBJ2-1, with D perhaps TRBD1 (6 bases). Trimming removed 0 bases at V and 6 bases at J, with 12 bases between. From germline, CDR1 is MNHEY and CDR2 SVGAGI. The CDR3 sequence is 15 residues long. This chain's CDR3 is CASSYSLQGTNEQFF. The CDR3 DNA sequence: TGTGCCAGCAGTTACTCGTTGCAGGGGACCAATGAGCAGTTCTTC.

This rearrangement joins TRBV4-1 to TRBJ1-2, with 12 bases lining up with TRBD1. Trimming cost V 0 bases and J 4 bases; bases outside gene matches: 3. From germline, CDR1 is MGHRA and CDR2 YSYEKL. There are 16 residues in the CDR3. The CDR3 bases are TGCGCCAGCAGCCAAGAGGGACAGGGGGCGATCTATGGCTACACCTTC. This encodes CASSQEGQGAIYGYTF.

The rearrangement uses TRBV4-3 and TRBJ1-1; 7 nucleotides align to TRBD1. CDR1 is LGHNA and CDR2 is YSLEER in the germline V gene. The trim removed 1 base at V and 4 bases at J, leaving 6 bases unmatched. This CDR3 has 15 amino acids. In DNA form, the CDR3 reads TGCGCCAGCAGCCAAGTCGAGGGGGCGACCACTGAAGCTTTCTTT. It is translated as CASSQVEGATTEAFF.

The chain joins TRBV7-8 to TRBJ1-5, with 10 bases lining up with TRBD1. Looked up from germline, CDR1 is SGHVS and CDR2 is FQNEAQ. Trimming cost V 5 bases and J 6 bases; bases outside gene matches: 16. The CDR3 length is 18 residues. The CDR3 DNA reads TGTGCCAGCAGCCCACCACTCCGGACAGGGGGGGTCGGTCAGCCCCAGCATTTT. It encodes CASSPPLRTGGVGQPQHF. Combining the CDR3 with reference TRBV7-8 and TRBJ1-5 gives the whole variable domain GAGVSQSPRYKVAKRGQDVALRCDPISGHVSLFWYQQALGQGPEFLTYFQNEAQLDKSGLPSDRFFAERPEGSVSTLKIQRTQQEDSAVYLCASSPPLRTGGVGQPQHFGDGTRLSIL.